These 29 T cell receptor beta chains share one sample of origin, sequenced in a study of OX40 agonist ivuxolimab in advanced cancers. Method: immunoSEQ multiplex PCR; TCRdb's copy keeps in-frame clones and lacks some. The sample records roughly 88,000 clones, 80% to 90% being singletons. This sample comprised CD4+ or CD8+ T cells sorted from blood, obtained in a trial of the OX40 agonist ivuxolimab. Receptors originate from an adult with an advanced solid tumor such as melanoma, head and neck, liver or kidney cancer.

The rearrangement uses TRBV27 and TRBJ2-7; 7 bases are shared with TRBD2. The J segment lost 1 base and the V segment lost 0 bases, leaving 6 bases of the junction unmatched. Germline lookup yields CDR1 MNHEY and CDR2 SMNVEV (reference sequence). The CDR3 has 16 residues. CDR3 protein: CASSLSGRAPSYEQYV. CDR3 nucleotide sequence: TGTGCCAGCAGTTTATCGGGGAGGGCTCCTTCCTACGAGCAGTACGTC.

This clone was counted a single time. CDR3 sequence: CASSASATYGYTF. CDR3 in DNA: TGTGCCAGCAGTGCCTCTGCAACCTATGGCTACACCTTC. This chain uses TRBV6-1 with TRBJ1-2, with D unclear. Germline CDR1 and CDR2: MNHNS and SASEGT. The V and J ends lost 4 bases and 4 bases respectively, with 10 bases between them. The CDR3 is 13 amino acids.

The chain joins TRBV27 to TRBJ2-7; 7 nucleotides align to TRBD2. Germline V gene lookup returns CDR1 MNHEY and CDR2 SMNVEV (reference sequence). The CDR3 contains 15 residues. V lost 2 bases and J lost 5; bases outside the gene matches: 9. In nucleotides, the CDR3 is TGTGCCAGCAGTTTACCCGGGGCGGGAGCCCACGAGCAGTACTTC. Protein: CASSLPGAGAHEQYF.

This rearrangement joins TRBV6-5 to TRBJ2-7; D gene ambiguous. The CDR3 is made up of 15 amino acids. V dropped 4 bases and J dropped 0 bases, with 13 bases sitting between them. The germline gives CDR1 MNHEY, CDR2 SVGAGI. The CDR3 here is CASSSPHWGSYEQYF. CDR3 in DNA: TGTGCCAGCAGTTCCCCACATTGGGGCTCCTACGAGCAGTACTTC.

The chain joins TRBV13 to TRBJ1-5; D possibly corresponds to TRBD1 (5 bases). Trimming took off 3 bases at V and 6 bases at J, with 12 bases between the two ends. This CDR3 has 14 residues. CDR1 and CDR2 from the germline V gene are PRHDT and FYEKMQ (reference sequence). The CDR3 sequence: CASSFGTLAQPQHF. Here the CDR3 DNA reads TGTGCCAGCAGCTTCGGGACTCTGGCTCAGCCCCAGCATTTT.

This clone was picked up one time. V gene TRBV28 combines with J gene TRBJ2-6; no reliable D call. From germline, CDR1 is MDHEN and CDR2 SYDVKM. The CDR3 sequence is 16 residues long. The V end lost 3 bases, the J end lost 0 bases, and 9 bases lay between the germline ends. For the CDR3, the DNA is TGTGCCAGCAGTTTTCCAGTCTTCTCTGGGGCCAACGTCCTGACTTTC. Translated, it gives CASSFPVFSGANVLTF.

The genes are TRBV7-2 and TRBJ1-4, with a weak D call TRBD1 (5 bases). V was cut by 1 base and J by 7 bases, with 16 bases left in between. The CDR3 has 16 residues. From germline, CDR1 is SGHTA and CDR2 FQGNSA. CDR3 protein: CASSLEIRQGREKLFF. The CDR3 DNA follows: TGTGCCAGCAGCTTAGAAATTCGCCAGGGACGTGAAAAACTGTTTTTT.

The chain couples TRBV28 to TRBJ2-7; 10 nucleotides line up with TRBD1. V was pared by 2 bases and J by 4 bases, with 5 bases of the junction left unmatched. This CDR3 spans 15 amino acids. Germline CDR1 reads MDHEN; CDR2 reads SYDVKM. The CDR3 here is CASSLQGTGVYEQYF. As DNA, the CDR3 is TGTGCCAGCAGTTTACAAGGGACAGGGGTTTACGAGCAGTACTTC.

The chain links TRBV5-6 to TRBJ2-7; TRBD2 aligns across 8 bases. With 1 base clipped from V and 0 bases from J, the junction kept 3 bases outside the gene matches. The germline V gene has CDR1 SGHDT and CDR2 YYEEEE. The CDR3 contains 15 residues. The CDR3 region is CASSLPGTSSYEQYV. The CDR3 bases are TGTGCCAGCAGCTTGCCCGGGACTAGCTCCTACGAGCAGTACGTC.

V gene TRBV2 combines with J gene TRBJ1-2; D unresolved. Germline values: CDR1 SNHLY, CDR2 FYNNEI. Trimming took 7 bases from V and 7 from J, leaving 16 bases between them. The CDR3 is made up of 13 amino acids. DNA for the CDR3: TGTGCCAGCAAGCCGGACCGTGACGGTGGCTACACCTTC. Amino acid sequence: CASKPDRDGGYTF.

The V call is TRBV5-4, the J call TRBJ2-1; D is perhaps TRBD1 (6 bases). CDR1 and CDR2 (germline): SGHNT, YYREEE (reference sequence). This CDR3 is built from 15 residues. The germline V and J ends were trimmed by 4 bases and 9 bases, with 20 bases remaining between them. The CDR3 DNA follows: TGTGCCAGCAGCCTACAGGGTAGTTTTACCGGTGAGCAGTTCTTC. Translating gives CASSLQGSFTGEQFF.

This chain uses TRBV25-1 with TRBJ1-2; D possibly corresponds to TRBD1 (6 bases). Germline V lookup: CDR1 MGHDK, CDR2 SYGVNS. The V end was cut by 8 bases, the J end by 3 bases, with 10 bases between. The CDR3 length is 12 residues. The CDR3 coding sequence is TGTGCCAGCCAGGGGATTGACTATGGCTACACCTTC. Its protein product is CASQGIDYGYTF.

The chain recombines TRBV20-1 with TRBJ2-7, with D possibly being TRBD2 (6 bases). V was trimmed by 1 base and J by 6 bases, leaving 7 bases between them. This CDR3 comprises 11 residues. CDR1 and CDR2 (germline): DFQATT, SNEGSKA (reference sequence). The CDR3: CSARAGVEQYV. The DNA for the CDR3 is TGCAGTGCTAGAGCGGGGGTCGAGCAGTACGTC.

The V call is TRBV18, the J call TRBJ1-5; D remains ambiguous. Germline V lookup: CDR1 KGHSH, CDR2 LQKENI. The CDR3 is 15 residues long. Trimming cost V 3 bases and J 0 bases, with 9 bases left between them. Here the CDR3 reads CASSPKSYSNQPQHF. Here the CDR3 DNA reads TGTGCCAGCTCACCCAAGAGTTATAGCAATCAGCCCCAGCATTTT.

The chain couples TRBV5-1 to TRBJ2-1; D gene uncertain. Germline V gene data show CDR1 as SGHRS and CDR2 as YFSETQ. The CDR3 covers 12 residues. V lost 3 bases to trimming and J lost 9 bases, with 10 bases between them. CDR3 protein: CASSSSLGEQFF. DNA of the CDR3: TGCGCCAGCAGCTCCTCCTTGGGTGAGCAGTTCTTC.

The chain recombines TRBV28 with TRBJ1-3, with D tentatively TRBD1 (6 bases). Trimming took 5 bases from V and 7 from J, leaving 15 bases between them. The CDR3 spans 14 residues. The germline V gene has CDR1 MDHEN and CDR2 SYDVKM. The CDR3 loop reads CASSTGTPPNTIYF. The CDR3 nucleotides are TGTGCCAGCAGTACAGGGACCCCTCCGAACACCATATATTTT.

The rearrangement joins TRBV2 to TRBJ2-5, with D possibly matching TRBD1 (7 bases). Germline V lookup: CDR1 SNHLY, CDR2 FYNNEI. CDR3 length: 13 amino acids. V was pared by 8 bases and J by 5 bases, with 15 bases between. The CDR3, as DNA: TGTGCCAGCCAGGGGGAGGCGCGGGAGACCCAGTACTTC. This encodes CASQGEARETQYF. The complete variable domain, with remaining parts taken from reference TRBV2 and TRBJ2-5, reads EPEVTQTPSHQVTQMGQEVILRCVPISNHLYFYWYRQILGQKVEFLVSFYNNEISEKSEIFDDQFSVERPDGSNFTLKIRSTKLEDSAMYFCASQGEARETQYFGPGTRLLVL.

The V call is TRBV10-3, the J call TRBJ1-2, with 8 nucleotides matching TRBD1. V lost 6 bases to trimming and J lost 8 bases; unmatched junction nucleotides: 11. CDR1 and CDR2 from the germline V gene are ENHRY and SYGVKD. This CDR3 comprises 14 residues. The DNA for the CDR3 is TGTGCCATCAGGAATGACAGGGGACCACGGGGCTACACCTTC. It yields the protein CAIRNDRGPRGYTF.

This chain links TRBV10-2 with TRBJ2-3, with unresolved D. CDR1 is WSHSY, CDR2 SAAADI, per germline. CDR3 length: 15 residues. V was cut by 8 bases and J by 2 bases, with 17 bases left in between. This CDR3 reads CASRLTRTPTDTQYF. As DNA, the CDR3 is TGCGCCAGCCGATTGACCCGCACCCCCACAGATACGCAGTATTTT.

With respect to this clone: The identical CDR3 is also encoded by other nucleotide sequences in the sample. J is TRBJ2-7 and V is TRBV5-1, with 10 bases lining up with TRBD2. CDR1 and CDR2 from the germline V gene are SGHRS and YFSETQ. V dropped 0 bases and J dropped 5; count of bases not matched to a gene: 2. This CDR3 is 14 amino acids long. The CDR3 is CASSLDSGRDEQYF. CDR3 bases: TGCGCCAGCAGCTTGGACAGCGGGAGGGACGAGCAGTACTTC.

The chain recombines TRBV18 with TRBJ2-2; 7 nucleotides line up with TRBD1. Trimming cost V 3 bases and J 4 bases; bases outside gene matches: 5. There are 15 residues in the CDR3. Germline loops: CDR1 KGHSH, CDR2 LQKENI. The CDR3 spells CASSPETGFTGELFF. DNA for the CDR3: TGTGCCAGCTCACCGGAGACAGGGTTCACCGGGGAGCTGTTTTTT.

The V call is TRBV5-1, the J call TRBJ1-1; D might be TRBD1 (6 bases). Trimming took off 1 base at V and 1 base at J, with 11 bases between the two ends. CDR3 length: 15 residues. Germline CDR1 reads SGHRS; CDR2 reads YFSETQ. The CDR3: CASSLRGHGNTEAFF. For the CDR3, the DNA is TGCGCCAGCAGCTTGCGGGGGCACGGGAACACTGAAGCTTTCTTT.

Concerning this clone: The junction departs from the called germline gene at one end, perhaps through a read error. This chain connects TRBV28 to TRBJ1-1; D not certain. The CDR3 totals 15 residues. Germline CDR1 reads MDHEN; CDR2 reads SYDVKM. CDR3 amino acids: CASSMPKGLNTEALF. The CDR3 DNA follows: TGTGCCAGCAGTATGCCGAAAGGACTGAACACTGAAGCTCTCTTT.

The chain joins TRBV10-3 to TRBJ1-5, with D uncertain. Trimming removed 4 bases at V and 8 bases at J, with 15 bases between. Germline values: CDR1 ENHRY, CDR2 SYGVKD. The CDR3 extends over 14 amino acids. CDR3 loop: CAISAGGDGEPQHF. In nucleotides, the CDR3 is TGTGCCATCAGTGCAGGTGGGGATGGAGAGCCCCAGCATTTT.

The chain combines TRBV28 with TRBJ1-2; TRBD1 matches at 9 bases. With 7 bases clipped from V and 4 bases from J, the junction kept 10 bases outside the gene matches. The CDR3 consists of 15 residues. Per the germline V gene, CDR1 is MDHEN and CDR2 is SYDVKM. CDR3 region: CASTIAGTGLYGYTF. The CDR3 region has the DNA TGTGCCAGCACCATCGCCGGGACAGGGCTCTATGGCTACACCTTC.

This clone was detected a few times. This rearrangement joins TRBV9 to TRBJ2-4; 12 positions agree with TRBD1. J gave up 0 bases and V 4 bases, and 11 bases lay outside the gene matches. Germline CDR1 is SGDLS and CDR2 is YYNGEE. This CDR3 is 19 amino acids long. CDR3 nucleotide sequence: TGTGCCAGCAGCCCCAGACCGGGACAGGGGGCAGGAGCCAAAAACATTCAGTACTTC. Its protein product is CASSPRPGQGAGAKNIQYF.

The sample holds one count of this clone. The chain is built from TRBV21-1 and TRBJ2-3; whether TRBD1, the table's D call, matches the DNA was not checked. TRBV21-1 is marked as a pseudogene. This CDR3 has 14 amino acids. CDR3 loop: CASSQTTGAYTQYF. CDR3 DNA sequence: TGTGCCAGCAGCCAAACAACAGGGGCATATACGCAGTATTTT.

J is TRBJ1-1 and V is TRBV5-1; D is perhaps TRBD1 (6 bases). Germline V gene sequence: CDR1 SGHRS, CDR2 YFSETQ. V was cut by 1 base and J by 7 bases, with 11 bases left in between. This CDR3 is built from 13 residues. The CDR3 region is CASSLTGLNEAFF. The CDR3 DNA follows: TGCGCCAGCAGCTTGACAGGGCTAAATGAAGCTTTCTTT.

The J gene is TRBJ2-2, the V gene TRBV11-3; D possibly corresponds to TRBD2 (5 bases). The CDR3 covers 16 residues. Germline CDR1 SGHNT, CDR2 YENEEA. The V and J ends lost 3 bases and 5 bases respectively, with 16 bases between them. The CDR3 region is CASSFSGVGDTGELFF. The CDR3 nucleotides read TGTGCCAGCAGCTTCTCCGGAGTGGGAGATACCGGGGAGCTGTTTTTT.